This record looks at one TCR beta chain sequence and its context. This entry belongs to a study of blood T cell repertoires in COVID-19. TCRdb keeps only in-frame clones here, not all; method: immunoSEQ multiplex PCR. Here the sample spans 90,000 to 150,000 clones, roughly four fifths being singletons. Per germline, CDR1 ENHRY and CDR2 SYGVKD. The CDR3 spans 17 residues. The V gene end was trimmed by 7 bases and the J gene end by 3 bases; junction bases not matched to a gene: 15. The receptor comes from a human donor in a cohort sampled during active COVID-19. The gene calls are TRBV10-3 and TRBJ1-2; 9 bases align to TRBD1. Sequencing used peripheral blood. CDR3: CAIKPGQGPADDYGYTF. The CDR3 DNA follows: TGTGCCATCAAACCTGGACAGGGGCCCGCGGATGACTATGGCTACACCTTC.